This T cell receptor (beta chain) comes out of a study of blood T cells in healthy people across ages. To note about this clonotype: Its target is unknown. A much larger clone differs by one base, so this may be a read error. Here the CDR3 omits its conserved ending phenylalanine or tryptophan, so a read error is the likely source.

Total RNA, at least 5 micrograms per sample, was extracted from PBMCs. The study's findings and limits: Long-lived donors carried more naive CD4+ cells and greater diversity than aged donors.

With V trimmed by 1 base and J by 3 bases, 3 bases remained unmatched. Germline values: CDR1 SGHTA, CDR2 FQGNSA. This CDR3 is built from 15 residues. Through a sample-barcoded 5' primer and a J-beta primer mix, a second PCR was run for about 6 to 11 cycles. TCRdb re-derived calls from the 5' RACE reads in MiXCR, one entry per CDR3 protein. The table lists 870,000 or so distinct CDR3 sequences, more than 25% of them singletons. The sequence was collected from a woman older than 75 in good health. This sequence joins TRBV7-2 and TRBJ1-2; 9 bases fit TRBD1. Source material: blood. The CDR3: CASSLVWTGDYGYTC. DNA of the CDR3: TGTGCCAGCAGCTTAGTCTGGACAGGGGACTATGGCTACACCTGC.